This TCR beta chain was captured in a study of T cell changes during pregnancy in multiple sclerosis. Using immunoSEQ multiplex PCR, the repertoire was profiled, and TCRdb retains in-frame clones only, with some absent. The table includes approximately 40,000 clones, just over 90% detected once. The TCR comes from a female donor in good health, enrolled as a control in a pregnancy study. The material sequenced was CD4+ T cells from peripheral blood mononuclear cells, taken in the third trimester of pregnancy.

The CDR3 DNA follows: TGTGCCAGCTCCGAAGGACAGGGGGCGCTTAGAGGAAACACCATATATTTT. Translated, it gives CASSEGQGALRGNTIYF. The V and J genes are TRBV2 and TRBJ1-3; 11 nucleotides align to TRBD1. Germline CDR1 reads SNHLY; CDR2 reads FYNNEI. The CDR3 sequence is 17 residues long. V was pared by 8 bases and J by 4 bases, with 13 bases of the junction left unmatched.